This T cell receptor (beta chain) was identified during a study of shared clonotypes between healthy human individuals. CD8 cells regarded as naive lacked CD45RO, were positively chosen for CCR7, and omitted terminally differentiated effector memory CD45RA+ cells. This clone appeared a single time. Its antigen remains unknown. Repertoires were generated with immunoSEQ multiplex PCR, while TCRdb's copy carries only in-frame clones and drops some. The sample holds about 1,900,000 clones, approximately 95% seen once. The germline V gene has CDR1 SGHRS and CDR2 YFSETQ. There are 15 residues in the CDR3. The V end was cut by 5 bases, the J end by 0 bases, with 12 bases between. Study-wide points: Large depth notwithstanding, sorted-subset sequencing proved incomplete by rarefaction. The small donor group covered limited genetic and exposure diversity.

This TCR derives from a man aged 18 to 29 in good health. V gene TRBV5-1 combines with J gene TRBJ1-5; no clear D. Sequenced input: naive CD8+ T cells sorted from blood. CDR3 sequence (DNA): TGCGCCAGCAGTTCCAGCCCCGCTAGCAATCAGCCCCAGCATTTT. Protein product: CASSSSPASNQPQHF.